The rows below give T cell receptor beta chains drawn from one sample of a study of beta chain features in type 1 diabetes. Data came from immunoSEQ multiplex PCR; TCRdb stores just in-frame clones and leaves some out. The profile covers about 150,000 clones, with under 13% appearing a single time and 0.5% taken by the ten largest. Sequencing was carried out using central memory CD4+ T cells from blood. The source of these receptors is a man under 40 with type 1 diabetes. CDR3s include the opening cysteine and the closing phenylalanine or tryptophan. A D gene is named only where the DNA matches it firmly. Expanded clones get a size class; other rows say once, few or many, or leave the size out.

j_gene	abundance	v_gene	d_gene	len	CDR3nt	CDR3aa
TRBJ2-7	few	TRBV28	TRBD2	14	TGTGCCAGCAGAATGGGCGGGAGTGTTGACGAGCAGTACTTC	CASRMGGSVDEQYF
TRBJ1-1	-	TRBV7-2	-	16	TGTGCCAGCAGCTTAGCCGCTCAGGGTACGAACACTGAAGCTTTCTTT	CASSLAAQGTNTEAFF
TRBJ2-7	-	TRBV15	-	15	TGTGCCACCAGCAGAGAGGACCGTAGCGTCTACGAGCAGTACTTC	CATSREDRSVYEQYF
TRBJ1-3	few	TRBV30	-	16	TGTGCCTGGAGTACCTCCCCGGACAGTCCTGGAAACACCATATATTTT	CAWSTSPDSPGNTIYF
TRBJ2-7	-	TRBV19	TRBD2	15	TGTGCCAGTAGTGGGGCTAGCGGGAGGTTCTACGAGCAGTACTTC	CASSGASGRFYEQYF
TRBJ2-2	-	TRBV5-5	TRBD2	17	TGTGCCAGCAGCTTAACTAGCGGGATATCGGGAACCGGGGAGCTGTTTTTT	CASSLTSGISGTGELFF
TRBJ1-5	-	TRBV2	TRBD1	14	TGTGCCAGCAGCTTTGACAGGGACAATCAGCCCCAGCATTTT	CASSFDRDNQPQHF
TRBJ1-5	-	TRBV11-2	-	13	TGTGCCAGCAGCCTAACAGGGATCCAGCCCCAGCATTTT	CASSLTGIQPQHF
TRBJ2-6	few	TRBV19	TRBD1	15	TGTGCCAGTAGGGGACAGAGCTCTGGGGCCAACGTCCTGACTTTC	CASRGQSSGANVLTF
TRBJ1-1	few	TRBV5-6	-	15	TGTGCCAGCAGCTTGGGTGGGGGCAAGAACACTGAAGCTTTCTTT	CASSLGGGKNTEAFF
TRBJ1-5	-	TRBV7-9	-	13	TGTGCCAGCAGCTTAGAAGGAGCTCAGCCCCAGCATTTT	CASSLEGAQPQHF
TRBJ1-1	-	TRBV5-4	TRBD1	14	TGTGCCAGCAGCTTGAGGCAGGGGGCGACTGAAGCTTTCTTT	CASSLRQGATEAFF
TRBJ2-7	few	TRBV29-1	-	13	TGCAGCGGGGTTAGCGGTTCCTTTACGGAGCAGTACTTC	CSGVSGSFTEQYF
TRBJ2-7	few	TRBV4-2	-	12	TGTGCCAGCAGCCAAAACAGGGACGAGCAGTACTTC	CASSQNRDEQYF
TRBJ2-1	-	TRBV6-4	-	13	TGTGCCAGCAGTGCGGGAGCCTACAATGAGCAGTTCTTC	CASSAGAYNEQFF
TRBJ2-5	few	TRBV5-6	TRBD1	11	TGTGCCAGCAGCTCAGGACAGGGAAAGTACTTC	CASSSGQGKYF
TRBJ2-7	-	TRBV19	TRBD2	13	TGTGCCAGTAGTATTGGGACTAGTCGCGAGCAGTACTTC	CASSIGTSREQYF
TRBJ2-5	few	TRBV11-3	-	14	TGTGCCAGCAGCTGGGGGCAGGGGACCGAGACCCAGTACTTC	CASSWGQGTETQYF
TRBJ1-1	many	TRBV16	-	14	TGTGCCAGCAGCCAATCTGCGATGAGCACTGAAGCTTTCTTT	CASSQSAMSTEAFF
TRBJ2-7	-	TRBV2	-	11	TGTGCCAGCAGTAAAATAAACGAGCAGTACTTC	CASSKINEQYF
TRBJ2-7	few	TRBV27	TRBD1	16	TGTGCCAGCAGGAGGCTTGACAGGGGGGAAGGGTATGAGCAGTACTTC	CASRRLDRGEGYEQYF
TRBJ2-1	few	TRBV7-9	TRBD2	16	TGTGCCAGCAGCTCGAGGCCTAGCGGGAGTGGTGATGAGCAGTTCTTC	CASSSRPSGSGDEQFF
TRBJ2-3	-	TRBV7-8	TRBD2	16	TGTGCCAGCAGCATCGTAGCGGGAGGGGTCGCGGATACGCAGTATTTT	CASSIVAGGVADTQYF
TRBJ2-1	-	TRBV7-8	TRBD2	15	TGTGCCAGCAGCTTATCCGGGACTAGTCGCAATGAGCAGTTCTTC	CASSLSGTSRNEQFF
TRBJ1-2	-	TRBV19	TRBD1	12	TGTGCCAGTTCTCGACAGGGCTATGGCTACACCTTC	CASSRQGYGYTF
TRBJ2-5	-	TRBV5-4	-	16	TGTGCCAGCAGCTTGGATCTTAGCGGAGTCCAAGAGACCCAGTACTTC	CASSLDLSGVQETQYF
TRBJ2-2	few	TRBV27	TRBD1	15	TGTGCCAGCACCCACGGACAGGGAAGAACCGGGGAGCTGTTTTTT	CASTHGQGRTGELFF
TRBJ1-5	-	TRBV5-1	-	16	TGCGCCAGCAGCCCGGATGATGGAGGAAATAATCAGCCCCAGCATTTT	CASSPDDGGNNQPQHF
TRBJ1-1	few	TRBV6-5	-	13	TGTGCCAGCAGTTACTCACGGGGATCTGAAGCTTTCTTT	CASSYSRGSEAFF
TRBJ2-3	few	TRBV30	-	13	TGTGCCTGGCAGGTCGGGGGCACAGATACGCAGTATTTT	CAWQVGGTDTQYF
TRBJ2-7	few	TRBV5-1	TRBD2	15	TGCGCCAGCAGCCCTACTAGCGGGCGTTCCTACGAGCAGTACTTC	CASSPTSGRSYEQYF
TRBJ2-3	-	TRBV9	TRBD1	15	TGTGCCAGCACCCGAGGACAGGGTGGGACAGATACGCAGTATTTT	CASTRGQGGTDTQYF
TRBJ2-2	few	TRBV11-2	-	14	TGTGCCAGCAGAGGGGAACGTCCCACCGGGGAGCTGTTTTTT	CASRGERPTGELFF
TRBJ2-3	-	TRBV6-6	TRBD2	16	TGTGCCAGCAGTTACCCACGGGAGGACAGCACAGATACGCAGTATTTT	CASSYPREDSTDTQYF
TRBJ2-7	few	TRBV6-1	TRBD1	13	TGTGCCAGCACGCCAGGGGGATTCTACGAGCAGTACTTC	CASTPGGFYEQYF
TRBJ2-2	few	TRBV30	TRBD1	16	TGTGCCTGGACGACACCGGGACAGGGGGCATTTGGGGAGCTGTTTTTT	CAWTTPGQGAFGELFF
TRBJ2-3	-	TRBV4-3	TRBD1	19	TGCGCCAGCAGCCAAGATTCCCGGGACAGGGGGCATTTTGCGGATACGCAGTATTTT	CASSQDSRDRGHFADTQYF
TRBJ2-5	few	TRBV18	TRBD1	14	TGTGCCAGCTCCCTAGGGACAGGTCGAGAGACCCAGTACTTC	CASSLGTGRETQYF
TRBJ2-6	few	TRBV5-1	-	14	TGCGCCAGCAGTGTCTCTACCGGGGCCAACGTCCTGACTTTC	CASSVSTGANVLTF
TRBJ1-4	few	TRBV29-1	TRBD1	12	TGCAGCGTTACGGACAGGGGGGAAAAACTGTTTTTT	CSVTDRGEKLFF
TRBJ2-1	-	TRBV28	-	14	TGTGCCAGCAGTTCTCCTACGATGAGCCATGAGCAGTTCTTC	CASSSPTMSHEQFF
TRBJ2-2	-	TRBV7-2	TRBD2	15	TGTGCCAGCAGCTTAGCGCTAGCGGGGACCGGGGAGCTGTTTTTT	CASSLALAGTGELFF
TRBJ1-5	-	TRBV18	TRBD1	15	TGTGCCAGCTCATCCGGGACAGGGGGCCTTCAGCCCCAGCATTTT	CASSSGTGGLQPQHF
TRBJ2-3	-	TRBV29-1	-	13	TGCAGCGTTGAGACGGACACCACAGATACGCAGTATTTT	CSVETDTTDTQYF